This T cell receptor beta chain was obtained from a study of persistence of HIV-infected CD4 T cells. Study as a whole: Median time on suppressive ART was about eight years.

V was trimmed by 2 bases and J by 4 bases, leaving 13 bases between them. The CDR3 is 15 residues long. CDR1 and CDR2 (germline): SNHLY, FYNNEI. Overlapping HIV-1 Gag 15-mer peptides at around 0.91 ug per peptide per mL were used. Sorting selected CD4+ T cells upregulating both CD40 ligand and CD69. For at least 4 years, plasma HIV-1 RNA was undetectable (<50 copies/mL). PBMCs were depleted of CD8+ T cells before stimulation. Anti-CD28/CD49d costimulation, CD40-blocking antibody and enfuvirtide were given to CD8-depleted PBMCs for 18 hours. Sequencing used immunoSEQ version 4 in survey mode. The protocol was immunoSEQ multiplex PCR, while the TCRdb copy is restricted to in-frame clones and leaves out a portion. Of 25,000 to 35,000 clones listed, roughly three quarters were seen once; the top ten hold roughly 1.3%. Concerning this clone: The antigen remains undetermined.

The chain combines TRBV2 with TRBJ2-3; maybe TRBD1 (5 bases). The source of this sequence is an adult man with HIV who was CMV-seropositive. The sequences come from CD4+ T cells sorted from PBMCs after roughly 20-hour stimulation, collected from a patient who received antiretroviral therapy. This CDR3 is CASSEQGSGADTQYF. The CDR3 DNA sequence: TGTGCCAGCAGTGAACAGGGCAGTGGCGCAGATACGCAGTATTTT.